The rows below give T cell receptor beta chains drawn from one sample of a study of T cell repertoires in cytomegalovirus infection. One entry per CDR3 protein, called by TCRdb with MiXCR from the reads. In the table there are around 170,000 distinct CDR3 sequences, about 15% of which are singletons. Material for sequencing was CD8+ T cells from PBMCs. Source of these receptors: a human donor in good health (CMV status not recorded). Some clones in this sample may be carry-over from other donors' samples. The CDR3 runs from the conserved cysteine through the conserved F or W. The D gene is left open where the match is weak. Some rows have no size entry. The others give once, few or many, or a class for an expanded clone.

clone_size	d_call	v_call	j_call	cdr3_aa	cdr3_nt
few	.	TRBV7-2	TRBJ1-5	CASSFGRQPQHF	TGTGCCAGCAGCTTTGGCCGTCAGCCCCAGCATTTT
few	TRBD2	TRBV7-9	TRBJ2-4	CASSPLAGGESIQYF	TGTGCCAGCAGCCCCCTAGCGGGAGGAGAAAGCATTCAGTACTTC
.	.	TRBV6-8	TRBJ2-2	CASSYSSGRDTGELFF	TGTGCCAGCAGTTACTCTTCCGGAAGGGACACCGGGGAGCTGTTTTTT
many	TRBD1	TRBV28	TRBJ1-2	CASRHRGNDGYTF	TGTGCCAGCAGGCACAGGGGAAACGATGGCTACACCTTC
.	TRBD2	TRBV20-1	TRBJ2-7	CSATAGAEEQYF	TGCAGTGCTACAGCGGGAGCGGAAGAGCAGTACTTC
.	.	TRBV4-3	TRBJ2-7	CASSQAGVNYEQYF	TGCGCCAGCAGCCAAGCAGGGGTCAACTACGAGCAGTACTTC
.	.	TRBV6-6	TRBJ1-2	CASSPDSICIFF	TGTGCCAGCAGCCCCGACAGCATATGCATATTCTTC
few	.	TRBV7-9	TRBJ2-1	CASSNRESSYNEQFF	TGTGCCAGCAGCAACAGGGAGAGCTCCTACAATGAGCAGTTCTTC
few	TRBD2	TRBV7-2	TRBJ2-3	CASSLNWLAGDTQYF	TGTGCCAGCAGCTTAAACTGGCTAGCGGGAGATACGCAGTATTTT
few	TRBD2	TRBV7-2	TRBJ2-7	CASSLFEREGDEQYF	TGTGCCAGCAGCTTATTCGAGCGGGAGGGAGACGAGCAGTACTTC
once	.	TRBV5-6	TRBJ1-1	CASSLVGGWTEAFF	TGTGCCAGCAGCTTGGTCGGGGGGTGGACTGAAGCTTTCTTT
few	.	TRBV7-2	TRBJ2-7	CASSFWASSTYEQYF	TGTGCCAGCAGCTTTTGGGCTAGCTCCACCTACGAGCAGTACTTC
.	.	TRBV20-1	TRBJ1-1	CSASGGARMNTEAFF	TGCAGTGCTAGTGGGGGGGCCAGAATGAACACTGAAGCTTTCTTT
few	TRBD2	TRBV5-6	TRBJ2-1	CASSLFYPSGGSYNEQFF	TGTGCCAGCAGCTTGTTCTATCCTAGCGGGGGGTCCTACAATGAGCAGTTCTTC
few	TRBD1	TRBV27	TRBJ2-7	CASSFGQANEQYF	TGTGCCAGCAGTTTCGGACAGGCGAACGAGCAGTACTTC
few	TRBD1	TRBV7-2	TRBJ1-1	CASSLPWTGERDTEAFF	TGTGCCAGCAGCTTACCCTGGACAGGCGAAAGGGACACTGAAGCTTTCTTT
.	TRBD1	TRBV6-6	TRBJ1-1	CASSFSTGNEAFF	TGTGCCAGCAGTTTCTCGACAGGGAATGAAGCTTTCTTT
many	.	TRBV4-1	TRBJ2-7	CASSQDQDEGSYEQYF	TGCGCCAGCAGCCAAGATCAAGATGAGGGCTCCTACGAGCAGTACTTC
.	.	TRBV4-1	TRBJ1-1	CASSQGETRDEAFF	TGCGCCAGCAGCCAAGGGGAGACCCGGGATGAAGCTTTCTTT
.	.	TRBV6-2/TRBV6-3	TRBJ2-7	CASSYSDQGSYEQYF	TGTGCCAGCAGTTACTCCGACCAGGGCTCCTACGAGCAGTACTTC
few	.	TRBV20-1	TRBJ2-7	CSAMGPGSYEQYF	TGCAGTGCTATGGGACCGGGCTCCTACGAGCAGTACTTC
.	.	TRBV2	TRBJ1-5	CASSARSDYRPQHF	TGTGCCAGCAGTGCGCGGTCGGACTATCGGCCCCAGCATTTT
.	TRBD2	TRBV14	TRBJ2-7	CASSQDLRTSRREQYF	TGTGCCAGCAGCCAAGATCTCAGGACTAGCCGACGCGAGCAGTACTTC
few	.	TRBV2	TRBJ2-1	CASSEKFGNEQFF	TGTGCCAGCAGTGAAAAGTTCGGCAATGAGCAGTTCTTC
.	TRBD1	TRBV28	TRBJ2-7	CASSRYRGQSEQYF	TGTGCCAGCAGTCGGTACAGGGGGCAAAGCGAGCAGTACTTC
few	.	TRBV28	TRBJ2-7	CASRRGRTRSYEQYF	TGTGCCAGCAGGAGGGGTCGGACCCGCTCCTACGAGCAGTACTTC
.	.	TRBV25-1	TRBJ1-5	CASSESVTDGNQPQHF	TGTGCCAGCAGTGAATCAGTGACAGACGGCAATCAGCCCCAGCATTTT
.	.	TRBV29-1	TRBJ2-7	CSVSRLDKYEQYF	TGCAGCGTCTCCAGACTAGATAAGTACGAGCAGTACTTC
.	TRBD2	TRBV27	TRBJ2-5	CASSFTSGETQYF	TGTGCCAGCAGTTTCACTAGCGGAGAGACCCAGTACTTC
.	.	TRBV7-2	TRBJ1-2	CASSGRRPGDGYTF	TGTGCCAGCAGCGGCCGGCGCCCCGGGGATGGCTACACCTTC
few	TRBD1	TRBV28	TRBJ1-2	CASSDRQGRMEGYTF	TGTGCCAGCAGCGATAGACAGGGTCGTATGGAGGGCTACACCTTC
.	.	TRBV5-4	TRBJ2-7	CASSSEPGTFHYEQYF	TGTGCCAGCAGCTCCGAGCCCGGGACTTTCCACTACGAGCAGTACTTC
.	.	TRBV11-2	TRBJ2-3	CASSPCAGITDTQYF	TGTGCCAGCAGCCCCTGTGCGGGGATCACAGATACGCAGTATTTT
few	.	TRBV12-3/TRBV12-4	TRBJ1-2	CASSPHVGGKNGYTF	TGTGCCAGCAGTCCCCATGTGGGGGGGAAGAATGGCTACACCTTC
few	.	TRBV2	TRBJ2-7	CASRTAGTSFF	TGTGCCAGCAGAACCGCCGGGACAAGTTTCTTC
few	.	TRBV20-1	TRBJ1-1	CSALPDEMNTEAFF	TGCAGTGCTTTACCGGACGAGATGAACACTGAAGCTTTCTTT
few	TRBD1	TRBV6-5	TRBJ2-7	CASSYTRDSGYEQYF	TGTGCCAGCAGTTACACACGGGACAGCGGCTACGAGCAGTACTTC